The 3 T cell receptor beta chains given below trace back to one sample, sequenced in a study of Graves' ophthalmopathy and Graves' hyperthyroidism. Transcripts of RNA were the source for amplifying TCR beta CDR3 regions. The first round was an RT-PCR with HTBI primers, and the second round was a multiplex PCR. TCRdb used MiXCR to reprocess the multiplex PCR reads, holding one entry per CDR3 protein. The data show about 370,000 distinct CDR3 sequences, approximately 18% seen once. Sequencing used peripheral blood. These receptors were obtained from an adult woman with stable Graves' hyperthyroidism.

J is TRBJ2-2 and V is TRBV3-1; a weak D match, TRBD2 (6 bases). Deletions cut 4 bases from V and 0 bases from J, with 9 bases between. Germline V lookup: CDR1 LGHDT, CDR2 YNNKEL (reference sequence). The CDR3 contains 15 residues. This CDR3 is CASSPRLANTGELFF. The CDR3 nucleotides read TGTGCCAGCAGCCCTCGACTAGCGAACACCGGGGAGCTGTTTTTT.

This clonotype was observed at least ten times. V and J are TRBV28 and TRBJ2-2; tentatively, D is TRBD1 or TRBD2 (5 bases each). The CDR3 spans 13 residues. Trimming cost V 6 bases and J 6 bases, with 11 bases left between them. Germline values: CDR1 MDHEN, CDR2 SYDVKM. The CDR3 DNA is TGTGCCAGCAGGACCCAGGGACCCGGGGAGCTGTTTTTT. It codes for CASRTQGPGELFF.

The chain uses TRBV7-6 and TRBJ1-1; no clear D. This CDR3 has 16 residues. Germline CDR1 and CDR2: SGHVS and FNYEAQ. The germline V and J ends were trimmed by 2 bases and 0 bases, with 13 bases remaining between them. Here the CDR3 reads CASSLSQATLNTEAFF. The CDR3, as DNA: TGTGCCAGCAGCTTATCTCAGGCGACGTTGAACACTGAAGCTTTCTTT.